The entry below describes one T cell receptor (beta chain). The clone's antigen remains unknown. Per-nucleotide qualities are absent, and no much larger clonotype sits a single base away. These data come from a study of blood T cell repertoires in COVID-19 (dated by TCRdb to about 2020). Looking at the study overall: The collaborator samples originated in the United States, Italy and Spain and spanned the acute and convalescent phases of COVID-19. The material from the prospective study consisted of cDNA or gDNA derived from T cells, B-cell-depleted T cells, or PBMCs. The dataset comprised deeply sampled blood TCRbeta repertoires from subjects exposed to, actively infected with, or recovered from COVID-19. The repertoires were released in a freely available public database intended as a resource for research on the immune response to SARS-CoV-2. Samples came from the ongoing ImmuneRACE study (first 160 participants) plus 1,254 subjects from 6 global collaborators. The sample metadata nearly always contained a de-identified subject ID, COVID-19 status, age in years and sex. Where available, HLA class I and class II types were taken from metadata supplied by the sample provider and were not determined by assay-based typing. Study-wide conclusions, independent of this receptor: The quantity of clinical and demographic metadata differed by source and by participant and was supplied without curation.

One collaborating source in Seattle enrolled patients during active infection and followed them longitudinally through the course of disease. Whole blood was collected in K2EDTA tubes by collaborating institutions according to the institutions' own protocols. For TCRbeta analysis, collaborator samples were shipped as frozen whole blood, as isolated PBMCs, or as DNA extracted from either sample type. Measured from the cysteine to the phenylalanine, the CDR3 is 16 residues long. Only CDR3 DNA is held: 48 bases, read in frame from base 1. CDR1 and CDR2 are drawn from the germline V gene: SGHRS, YFSETQ. V is reduced by 4 bases and J by 2 bases, leaving a spacing of 15 bases between them. TCRbeta CDR3 regions were amplified from genomic DNA using the immunoSEQ Assay, a bias-controlled multiplex PCR. In the paper's pipeline: The number of nucleated cells in each sample was estimated by amplification of reference gene primers within the assay. To quantify the absolute abundance of each unique TCRbeta CDR3 rearrangement, sequence reads were collapsed and filtered. For each sample, productive Simpson clonality was calculated by taking the square root of Simpson's diversity index across productive rearrangements. TCRdb carries this immuneACCESS record with in-frame sequences only. Its versions omit some clonotypes, under half of them owing to an unresolved V gene in the studies checked, with the rest unexplained. V and J calls and clone size are copied from that table; D and trimming were computed from the DNA. Counted in this sample were about 180,000 clones; about 81% of them appeared once. About an eighth of the sample is in the top ten clones.

The clonotype comes from an elderly woman with COVID-19, enrolled during active disease. The sequenced sample consisted of peripheral blood. The chain uses TRBV5-1 and TRBJ2-2; perhaps TRBD2 is the D gene, with 7 bases matching. The encoded CDR3 is CASSAPGGINTGELFF. The base sequence is TGCGCCAGCAGCGCGCCGGGGGGCATCAACACCGGGGAGCTGTTTTTT.